What follows is one T cell receptor beta chain and its context. The antigen remains unidentified. The sample originates from a study of T cells expressing NK-cell markers. Background on the study: With respect to HCMV, seven of the eight sequenced donors were seropositive, and one was seronegative.

Synthesis of TCR beta cDNA relied on 5'RACE template switching carrying UMIs. Each CDR3 protein gets one entry in TCRdb, which reprocessed the 5' RACE reads and gives no DNA. In all, the sample yields 550,000 to 600,000 distinct CDR3 sequences. The CDR3 contains 16 residues. Germline V lookup: CDR1 SGHRS, CDR2 YFSETQ. Overall study findings and caveats: Six or seven donors had dominant NKG2C+ clonotypes that comprised roughly 1.0-8% of their CD8+ T cells. Researchers report these clonotypes also headed the CD3+CD56-NKG2C+ fraction in several donors.

The chain combines TRBV5-1 with TRBJ2-1; TCRdb reports TRBD2, a call that lacks DNA to check it against. Sequencing input: blood T cells: a sorted CD56 or NKG2C T cell subset, CD4+ or CD8+ T cells, or bulk PBMC T cells (not recorded which). The sequence was obtained from a man aged 18 to 35 in good health. The CDR3 reads CASSRGPTSSYNEQFF.